The 27 T cell receptor beta chains listed next were all sequenced from one sample in a study of shared clonotypes between healthy human individuals. TCRdb keeps only in-frame clones here, not all; method: immunoSEQ multiplex PCR. The data contain roughly 2.4 million clones, around 95% of them seen just once; the ten biggest clones take up over 0.1%. Input material: naive CD4+ T cells sorted from blood. Documented subset: CD45RA+ positively selected. These receptors all come from a man between 18 and 29 years old in good health.

Regarding this clone: Other DNA sequences from this sample encode an identical CDR3 as well. The rearrangement uses TRBV2 and TRBJ2-5; D may match TRBD1 or TRBD2 (5 bases each). V was shortened by 5 bases and J by 5 bases, with 18 bases between the two germline ends. Per germline, CDR1 SNHLY and CDR2 FYNNEI. The CDR3 has 15 amino acids. This CDR3 reads CASSPTGKGTETQYF. Here the CDR3 DNA reads TGTGCCAGCAGTCCGACGGGGAAGGGGACGGAGACCCAGTACTTC. Based on the CDR3 plus reference TRBV2 and TRBJ2-5, the full variable domain is EPEVTQTPSHQVTQMGQEVILRCVPISNHLYFYWYRQILGQKVEFLVSFYNNEISEKSEIFDDQFSVERPDGSNFTLKIRSTKLEDSAMYFCASSPTGKGTETQYFGPGTRLLVL.

The rearrangement uses TRBV6-1 and TRBJ2-5, with a possible D match to TRBD2 (6 bases). Germline V CDR1 and CDR2: MNHNS, SASEGT. The CDR3 loop spans 15 amino acids. The V end lost 5 bases, the J end lost 2 bases, and 15 bases lay between the germline ends. The CDR3 loop reads CASSPAGTRQETQYF. The CDR3 bases are TGTGCCAGCAGTCCCGCAGGGACTCGGCAAGAGACCCAGTACTTC.

This chain connects TRBV30 to TRBJ2-7; perhaps TRBD2 as D (5 bases). Germline V gives CDR1 GTSNPN, CDR2 SVGIG (reference sequence). The V end lost 0 bases, the J end lost 0 bases, and 9 bases lay between the germline ends. The CDR3 runs 14 residues. The CDR3 nucleotides are TGTGCCTGGAGTGTACTGGCGGGCTCCTACGAGCAGTACTTC. Translation gives CAWSVLAGSYEQYF.

The chain carries TRBV7-3 and TRBJ2-6; D is possibly TRBD2 (6 bases). From germline, CDR1 is SGHTA and CDR2 FQGTGA. V lost 4 bases to trimming and J lost 0 bases, with 13 bases between them. The CDR3 extends over 17 amino acids. This chain's CDR3 is CASSSVGGISGANVLTF. CDR3 bases: TGTGCCAGCAGCTCTGTGGGGGGTATCTCTGGGGCCAACGTCCTGACTTTC.

The V and J genes are TRBV14 and TRBJ2-7; D call uncertain. The CDR3 extends over 12 amino acids. Germline lookup yields CDR1 SGHDN and CDR2 FVKESK. V was shortened by 1 base and J by 8 bases, with 9 bases between the two germline ends. Written as DNA, the CDR3 is TGTGCCAGCAGCCAAGTGGCGAGCCAGCAGTACTTC. It translates to CASSQVASQQYF. Full variable domain (missing parts from reference TRBV14 and TRBJ2-7): EAGVTQFPSHSVIEKGQTVTLRCDPISGHDNLYWYRRVMGKEIKFLLHFVKESKQDESGMPNNRFLAERTGGTYSTLKVQPAELEDSGVYFCASSQVASQQYFGPGTRLTVT.

This sequence joins TRBV15 and TRBJ2-5; D call uncertain. Germline values: CDR1 LNHNV, CDR2 YYDKDF (reference sequence). The CDR3 has 14 residues. Deletions cut 1 base from V and 4 bases from J, with 10 bases between. This chain's CDR3 is CATSRAQQGETQYF. As DNA, the CDR3 is TGTGCCACCAGCAGAGCCCAACAAGGAGAGACCCAGTACTTC.

The rearrangement uses TRBV15 and TRBJ2-3, with D hard to call. The CDR3 runs to 12 residues. The V end lost 0 bases, the J end lost 7 bases, and 5 bases lay between the germline ends. Per the germline V gene, CDR1 is LNHNV and CDR2 is YYDKDF (reference sequence). The DNA of the CDR3 is TGTGCCACCAGCAGAGATCTCAATACGCAGTATTTT. Its protein product is CATSRDLNTQYF.

The chain links TRBV7-9 to TRBJ2-3; D is unclear. Germline-derived CDR1 and CDR2 are SEHNR and FQNEAQ (reference sequence). The V end lost 5 bases, the J end lost 2 bases, and 8 bases lay between the germline ends. There are 13 residues in the CDR3. Here the CDR3 reads CASSGPNTDTQYF. As DNA, the CDR3 is TGTGCCAGCAGCGGACCGAACACAGATACGCAGTATTTT.

This clone was recorded once. The rearrangement uses TRBV6-1 and TRBJ2-7; 8 bases line up with TRBD2. Germline assignment: CDR1 MNHNS and CDR2 SASEGT. The CDR3 sequence is 15 residues long. The V gene end was trimmed by 6 bases and the J gene end by 2 bases; junction bases not matched to a gene: 9. This CDR3 is CASRVSGNNAYEQYF. The CDR3 DNA follows: TGTGCCAGCAGGGTTAGCGGGAACAACGCCTACGAGCAGTACTTC.

The chain is built from TRBV18 and TRBJ2-7, with 7 bases lining up with TRBD2. The J segment lost 1 base and the V segment lost 5 bases, leaving 8 bases of the junction unmatched. Germline assignment: CDR1 KGHSH and CDR2 LQKENI. The CDR3 sequence is 15 residues long. The CDR3 sequence is CASSNQREGSYEQYF. CDR3 coding DNA: TGTGCCAGCTCAAACCAGAGGGAGGGGTCCTACGAGCAGTACTTC.

The chain employs TRBV2 and TRBJ2-1; TRBD1 might be the D (6 bases). V was trimmed by 6 bases and J by 5 bases, leaving 8 bases between them. The CDR3 contains 12 residues. The germline gives CDR1 SNHLY, CDR2 FYNNEI. Here the CDR3 DNA reads TGTGCCAGCAGGGGACAAAACAATGAGCAGTTCTTC. This gives the protein CASRGQNNEQFF.

The chain recombines TRBV9 with TRBJ2-2, with 9 positions matching TRBD2. The CDR3 is made up of 17 amino acids. Losses at the gene ends were 3 bases for V and 6 bases for J; bases not matched to a gene: 12. Looked up from germline, CDR1 is SGDLS and CDR2 is YYNGEE. CDR3 DNA: TGTGCCAGCAGCGCCGGCGAGGGCGGGAGGGCATCCGGGGAGCTGTTTTTT. This sequence encodes CASSAGEGGRASGELFF.

V and J are TRBV5-1 and TRBJ2-1, with 14 bases matching TRBD2. Germline V gene lookup returns CDR1 SGHRS and CDR2 YFSETQ. The trim removed 7 bases at V and 2 bases at J, leaving 2 bases unmatched. The CDR3 spans 15 residues. Written as DNA, the CDR3 is TGCGCCAGCGGACTAGCGGGAGGCACCTACAATGAGCAGTTCTTC. It is translated as CASGLAGGTYNEQFF. Complete variable domain (other parts from reference TRBV5-1 and TRBJ2-1): KAGVTQTPRYLIKTRGQQVTLSCSPISGHRSVSWYQQTPGQGLQFLFEYFSETQRNKGNFPGRFSGRQFSNSRSEMNVSTLELGDSALYLCASGLAGGTYNEQFFGPGTRLTVL.

This clone showed up just once. The chain links TRBV7-8 to TRBJ1-6; D may be TRBD1 (5 bases). CDR3 size: 19 residues. Trimming pared 5 bases from V and 7 bases from J, leaving 27 bases between. The V gene's germline CDR1 is SGHVS and CDR2 FQNEAQ. In DNA form, the CDR3 reads TGTGCCAGCAGCCACGGGGGGATTTTCGATTTACTGACGAATTCACCCCTCCACTTT. It codes for CASSHGGIFDLLTNSPLHF.

V is TRBV5-1 and J is TRBJ2-5; D gene unclear. The length of the CDR3 is 16 residues. Trimming took 4 bases from V and 1 from J, leaving 17 bases between them. Germline V CDR1 and CDR2: SGHRS, YFSETQ. CDR3 amino acids: CASSDSNPGVQETQYF. CDR3 coding DNA: TGCGCCAGCAGCGACTCCAATCCAGGAGTCCAAGAGACCCAGTACTTC.

This rearrangement joins TRBV9 to TRBJ1-1; D unclear. Germline-derived CDR1 and CDR2 are SGDLS and YYNGEE. The germline V and J ends were trimmed by 0 bases and 11 bases, with 14 bases remaining between them. The CDR3 contains 13 residues. The CDR3, as DNA: TGTGCCAGCAGCGTAGATTACTCCATGGCGGCTTTCTTT. Translating gives CASSVDYSMAAFF.

The chain employs TRBV19 and TRBJ2-1, with D perhaps TRBD2 (6 bases). With 7 bases removed from V and 6 bases from J, the gap between germline ends came to 19 bases. There are 15 residues in the CDR3. CDR1 and CDR2 (germline): LNHDA, SQIVND (reference sequence). CDR3 DNA sequence: TGTGCCAGTAATTCTGGGGGGAAGGAAGGCAATGAGCAGTTCTTC. Its translation is CASNSGGKEGNEQFF.

The rearrangement links TRBV27 to TRBJ1-5; D uncertain. The CDR3 loop spans 15 amino acids. Trimming pared 2 bases from V and 0 bases from J, leaving 8 bases between. CDR1 MNHEY and CDR2 SMNVEV come from the germline V gene (reference sequence). CDR3 amino acids: CASSLKGYSNQPQHF. CDR3 in DNA: TGTGCCAGCAGTTTAAAGGGTTATAGCAATCAGCCCCAGCATTTT.

This rearrangement joins TRBV18 to TRBJ2-7; 8 bases agree with TRBD1. V trimming: 6 bases; J trimming: 3 bases; junction bases outside the gene matches: 10. The CDR3 is 15 amino acids. Germline values: CDR1 KGHSH, CDR2 LQKENI. DNA of the CDR3: TGTGCCAGCTCCCCTGCCTCAGGGGGCCACTACGAGCAGTACTTC. Protein product: CASSPASGGHYEQYF.

This rearrangement joins TRBV28 to TRBJ1-4; D is perhaps TRBD1 (6 bases). Germline CDR1 MDHEN, CDR2 SYDVKM. This CDR3 is built from 14 residues. Deletions cut 5 bases from V and 7 bases from J, with 14 bases between. The CDR3 nucleotides read TGTGCCAGCAGTACTCGCCAGGGGACTGAAAAACTGTTTTTT. Amino acids: CASSTRQGTEKLFF. Full variable domain (missing parts from reference TRBV28 and TRBJ1-4): DVKVTQSSRYLVKRTGEKVFLECVQDMDHENMFWYRQDPGLGLRLIYFSYDVKMKEKGDIPEGYSVSREKKERFSLILESASTNQTSMYLCASSTRQGTEKLFFGSGTQLSVL.

The V gene is TRBV5-1, the J gene TRBJ2-3; TRBD2 is a possible D gene (7 bases). CDR1 SGHRS and CDR2 YFSETQ come from the germline V gene. The CDR3 loop spans 14 amino acids. Trimming removed 2 bases at V and 8 bases at J, with 15 bases between. The CDR3: CASSFAGAAGTQYF. CDR3 sequence (DNA): TGCGCCAGCAGCTTCGCGGGGGCCGCTGGTACGCAGTATTTT.

The chain couples TRBV28 to TRBJ2-7; D not resolved. V dropped 10 bases and J dropped 2 bases, with 9 bases sitting between them. The CDR3 is 11 residues long. In germline, CDR1 is MDHEN, CDR2 SYDVKM. The CDR3, as DNA: TGTGCCACCTCGGGCGCCTACGAGCAGTACTTC. This sequence encodes CATSGAYEQYF.

Here the CDR3 reads CASSFAGANVLTF. The DNA of the CDR3 is TGTGCCAGCAGTTTCGCTGGGGCCAACGTCCTGACTTTC. This chain connects TRBV28 to TRBJ2-6; no firm D call. The CDR3 runs to 13 residues. Trimming stripped 3 bases from V and 2 bases from J, with 2 bases between. CDR1 and CDR2 (germline): MDHEN, SYDVKM.

This chain connects TRBV6-1 to TRBJ2-5; tentatively, D is TRBD2 (6 bases). The V gene lost 10 bases and the J gene lost 2 bases, with 17 bases spanning the gap. Germline V gene lookup returns CDR1 MNHNS and CDR2 SASEGT. This CDR3 comprises 14 residues. Here the CDR3 DNA reads TGTGCCACAAAACCTAGCGCAGGGCAAGAGACCCAGTACTTC. Translating gives CATKPSAGQETQYF.

This sequence joins TRBV5-1 and TRBJ1-6; TRBD1 is a possible D gene (5 bases). CDR1 is SGHRS and CDR2 is YFSETQ in the germline V gene. The germline V and J ends were trimmed by 4 bases and 7 bases, with 15 bases remaining between them. CDR3 size: 15 residues. The CDR3 reads CASSITTGENSPLHF. The CDR3 DNA reads as TGCGCCAGCAGCATCACGACGGGGGAGAATTCACCCCTCCACTTT.

Comments on this clone: The sample carries other DNA sequences with the same CDR3. The J gene is TRBJ2-5, the V gene TRBV7-2; D not certain. The V gene lost 3 bases and the J gene lost 2 bases, with 7 bases spanning the gap. The V gene's germline CDR1 is SGHTA and CDR2 FQGNSA. This CDR3 contains 13 residues. The CDR3 DNA sequence: TGTGCCAGCAGCTTTGGCTCTCAAGAGACCCAGTACTTC. Its translation: CASSFGSQETQYF.

The genes are TRBV14 and TRBJ1-4; D is possibly TRBD1 (5 bases). The CDR3 loop spans 16 amino acids. Looked up from germline, CDR1 is SGHDN and CDR2 is FVKESK. V was trimmed by 3 bases and J by 8 bases, leaving 19 bases between them. This chain's CDR3 is CASSQRAAGFAEKLFF. The CDR3 DNA sequence: TGTGCCAGCAGCCAGAGGGCCGCAGGGTTTGCCGAAAAACTGTTTTTT.